This T cell receptor (beta chain) was sequenced in a study of cytomegalovirus exposure and HLA in healthy donors (dated by TCRdb to 2016 to 2017). Regarding the complete study: An earlier analysis of under 600 of the donors reported roughly 300 Gb of sequence data and 120 million or so unique TCR beta sequences from approximately 180 million T cells. An early release that covered approximately 600 HLA-typed donors contained approximately 300 gigabases of sequencing data and around 80 million unique TCR sequences. Of the roughly 400 genotyped donors, roughly 80% fell in the genetic ancestry cluster associated with self-reported Caucasian donors. The study was designed to test whether signatures of past pathogen exposure could be identified by cataloging public T cell receptors. The study profiled the T cell repertoires of around 700 subjects by immunosequencing and related them to cytomegalovirus serostatus. Besides the first cohort of roughly 700 subjects, a separate validation cohort made up of roughly 120 different subjects was used. High-throughput TCR immunosequencing, statistical association of individual TCRs with disease status, and machine learning were combined to predict cytomegalovirus infection status. A later analysis re-analyzed previously published TCR beta repertoires from about 730 donors and added high-resolution HLA genotyping to study TCR occurrence patterns. Rather than using new phenotypic data, the later analysis identified candidate immune exposures from TCR beta sequences and from how often those sequences occurred across donors. An earlier analysis of a few hundred of the donors applied high-throughput TCR beta sequencing to assess whether each TCR beta V gene segment acted as functional or pseudogenic. Donor age, sex, ethnicity and CMV serostatus were compiled alongside the repertoire data. Genome-wide SNP genotypes for about 60% of the roughly 700 donors were used in a later genetic analysis, which treated that subset as a discovery cohort. Every discovery cohort repertoire had been produced on one sequencing platform. Class I and class II HLA loci were covered by the typing at four-digit resolution. The number of donors typed differed by locus, with roughly 620-630 for A, B, C, DRB1 and DQB1, roughly 550 for DQA1, 600 to 610 for DPA1, and around 450 for DPB1. Because of strong linkage in the cohort, roughly 5 DR-DQ haplotypes were treated as single units for association and clustering. Among 350 to 400 genotyped donors of the cohort, an average of approximately 240,000 unique TCR beta nucleotide sequences were sequenced per donor, 15% to 20% of them non-productive.

The cohort consisted of 666 healthy bone marrow donors. Cohort members were all nominally healthy when sampled, although unrecorded immune exposures were likely present. The donor was CMV seropositive and belonged to the group of 250 to 300 seropositive cohort members. Every donor gave a peripheral blood sample, and the peripheral blood mononuclear cells from that sample were used for TCR beta sequencing. Genomic DNA extraction from the blood cell samples was performed with the Qiagen DNeasy Blood Extraction Kit. With respect to this clone: No antigen is known for it. No base qualities exist here, and no much larger clone lies one base off it.

The germline V gene (reference sequence) gives CDR1 as LNHNV and CDR2 as YYDKDF. The CDR3 spans 16 residues, from the cysteine through the phenylalanine. Only the CDR3 portion is preserved as DNA: 48 bases, with reading frame beginning at the first base. V was cut back by 0 bases and J by 5 bases, leaving a gap of 13 bases between them. The library was prepared using the immunoSEQ multiplex PCR assay. For the multiplex PCR, a mixture combining 60 forward primers for TCR Vbeta segments and 13 reverse primers for TCR Jbeta segments was used. The CDR3 region of rearranged TCR beta genes was amplified from genomic DNA by a multiplex PCR assay. The Illumina HiSeq System was used to sequence the amplified TCR beta libraries as 87-base-pair reads. As for how the authors treated the data: Across the 670 or so repertoires, a later analysis counted 78 million or so unique TCR beta chains, 9 million to 14 million of which were shared by at least two donors. Raw reads were error-corrected and collapsed into unique sequences by a nearest-neighbor algorithm in which closely related sequences were merged to remove PCR and sequencing errors. CDR3 sequences were aligned to IMGT reference sequences to assign V, D and J gene segments. For a sequence to be retained, at least a six-nucleotide match to both a V gene segment and a J gene segment was required. A rearrangement was called productive if the CDR3 had no stop codons and remained in frame with V and J, and every other rearrangement was called non-productive. CDR3 was defined by IMGT convention, running from the second conserved V-encoded cysteine to the conserved J-encoded phenylalanine. The earlier analysis of around 640 of the donors excluded sequences that lacked an unambiguous match to a single V gene segment. In an earlier analysis of more than 500 of the donors, a V segment was called functional when productive rearrangements were above 56.7%, and segregating when the standard deviation between donors exceeded 5%. A statistical classification framework was built to diagnose cytomegalovirus status from the catalog of TCR beta chain sequences. In a later analysis, TCR nucleotide sequences were compared against IMGT/GENE-DB human TR gene sequences so that V and J genes could be assigned. In a later analysis, CDR3 sequences and most-parsimonious VDJ recombination scenarios were assigned using the TCRdist pipeline. In a later analysis, each TCR beta chain was defined by its CDR3 amino acid sequence together with its V-gene family, and reads lacking a unique V-gene family were excluded. A later analysis removed several hundred highly shared, low-generation-probability nucleotide sequences to deal with suspected cross-contamination and a sequencing artifact. A later analysis calculated a clonal expansion index for each public chain from normalized within-repertoire ranks of inferred template counts. Generation probabilities in a later analysis came from a VDJ recombination model fitted to out-of-frame rearrangements, and those results were checked against IGoR. A later analysis scored TCR-TCR, TCR-HLA and TCR-CMV co-occurrence with hypergeometric tests, applying a repertoire-size bias correction to TCR pairs. False discovery rates were estimated in a later analysis by permuting HLA or CMV assignments 20 times. In a later analysis, co-occurring TCRs were grouped using DBSCAN, with TCRdist sequence similarity added in when clustering inside HLA-allele-positive subsets. For co-occurrence clustering, repertoires with fewer than 30,000 or more than 120,000 public chains were excluded, along with about five repertoires with anomalous nucleotide sharing. TCRdb limited this immuneACCESS table to in-frame rearrangements with V and J called. A share of clones is missing; checked studies link under half to unresolved V genes, and the rest is unexplained. From that table come the V and J calls and clone size; the DNA was used to work out D and trimming. Within this sample are 60,000 or so clones, with around three quarters of them counted one time only. 2.5% to 3.5% of the sample comes from the top ten.

On the study overall, not on this receptor specifically: Because the 87-base-pair reads could not distinguish some IMGT-functional V segments, including TRBV6-2 and TRBV6-3, those segments were excluded. In a later analysis, TCR association rates were found to vary across HLA loci, with the most associated TCRs seen for DRB1 alleles and the fewest for HLA-C alleles. It was suggested by the authors that the approach could potentially be generalized to other disease states and immunological phenotypes. A cluster of highly shared sequence variants was judged likely to represent a technical artifact of the sequencing pipeline. According to a later genetic analysis, donors in an Asian-associated ancestry cluster had fewer N-insertions in productive TCRs than the roughly 660-donor mean. At a false discovery rate of 0.05, a later analysis linked roughly 17,000 TCR beta sequences to specific HLA alleles. Linkage disequilibrium might explain the correlated functional status among segregating V segments, but an unknown experimental factor could not be excluded. Assigning TCR associations to individual alleles was difficult when HLA alleles, especially DR and DQ, strongly co-occurred. Presence/absence analyses assumed roughly uniform sequencing depth across donors, an assumption that may not hold. A further reported finding was that TCR beta sequences accurately predicted the HLA-A and HLA-B alleles for most subjects in the first cohort. The classifier was reported to diagnose cytomegalovirus status with high specificity and sensitivity in both the original and validation cohorts. The cohort was sequenced for TCR beta chains only, and without alpha or paired-chain data the features that could be detected were limited. A later genetic analysis associated a missense DCLRE1C variant with V-gene and J-gene trimming of TCR beta chains, and an independent cohort replicated the association. In a later analysis, several top co-occurrence clusters were reported to appear linked to parvovirus B19, influenza, CMV and Epstein-Barr virus. An earlier analysis of approximately 540 of the donors showed that most TCR beta V segments appeared in productive rearrangements either about 87% or about 30% of the time, which broadly matched IMGT annotations. Because counts were too low, around 17 rarely observed V segments, including chromosome 9 orphons, were left out of the earlier analysis of about 500 of the donors. A total of roughly 160 TCR beta chains were listed by the study as associated with cytomegalovirus. Most TCR sequences were seen in very few donors, while some public TCRs were found in many individuals. Because HLA typing was unavailable for some donors at each locus, only the typed subset was used in association tests. According to a later analysis, most CMV-associated TCR beta chains appeared to be HLA-restricted, and the HLA associations seemed to be driven largely by CMV exposure. In vitro tests confirmed that a few of the cytomegalovirus-associated TCR beta chains recognize cytomegalovirus antigens. The only immune exposure information available for the cohort was CMV serostatus. Compared with equally common non-associated chains, HLA-associated TCR beta chains in a later analysis were more clonally expanded and had lower generation probabilities.

Recombination joined TRBV15 with TRBJ1-4; TRBD1 is a weak D gene call, 5 bases matching. Sequencing input: PBMCs. This TCR was recovered from a woman in her thirties or forties in good health and CMV-seropositive. The DNA sequence is TGTGCCACCAGCAGAGATCGACGGGGGGGGAATGAAAAACTGTTTTTT. The translation is CATSRDRRGGNEKLFF.